Below, one T cell receptor (beta chain) is given with its context. This specimen comes from a study of response to subunit inactivated influenza vaccine. MiXCR, run by TCRdb on the RT-PCR reads, gives a single entry per CDR3 protein. The table includes fewer than 750,000 distinct CDR3 sequences, 14% detected once. Trimming stripped 1 base from V and 6 bases from J, with 8 bases between. The germline CDR1 and CDR2 sequences are SGHTA and FQGNSA. The CDR3 is made up of 13 amino acids. Specimen: PBMCs from blood, collected 11 to 12 days after vaccination. The sequence derives from a man aged 50 or older who received an inactivated influenza vaccine. The V gene is TRBV7-2, the J gene TRBJ2-3; D unresolved. The DNA for the CDR3 is TGTGCCAGCAGCTTAGGGACGTGGGATACGCAGTATTTT. Its translation is CASSLGTWDTQYF. Full variable domain (missing parts from reference TRBV7-2 and TRBJ2-3): GAGVSQSPSNKVTEKGKDVELRCDPISGHTALYWYRQSLGQGLEFLIYFQGNSAPDKSGLPSDRFSAERTGGSVSTLTIQRTQQEDSAVYLCASSLGTWDTQYFGPGTRLTVL.